A single sample is the source of the 15 T cell receptor beta chains below, sequenced in a study of breast tumors, draining lymph nodes, adjacent tissues (dated by TCRdb to 2016 to 2017). Lymph node samples were obtained from the axillary draining lymph nodes of breast cancer patients. The method was multiplex PCR. The reads were generated on an Illumina HiSeq 2000. TCRdb itself trimmed the public reads at Q25 with fastp, ran MiXCR and retained productive beta chains. Every entry covers one CDR3 protein and lists the most common genes and DNA from its rows. The sample has roughly 260,000 distinct CDR3 sequences on record, roughly 31% of them singletons. The ten largest account for about 1.2% of the sample. The specimen sequenced was axillary lymph node tissue. The receptors were sampled from a female donor with breast cancer. Some clones in this sample may be carry-over from other donors' samples.

On this clonotype itself: This clone may be a read error of a much larger clone one base away. CDR3: CSARGGYGYEQYF. DNA for the CDR3: TGCAGTGCTAGGGGTGGGTATGGCTACGAGCAGTACTTC. The chain joins TRBV20-1 to TRBJ2-7; no clear D gene. The CDR3 covers 13 residues. The V end lost 3 bases, the J end lost 3 bases, and 12 bases lay between the germline ends. The germline V gene has CDR1 DFQATT and CDR2 SNEGSKA (reference sequence).

This clonotype was found many times. This rearrangement joins TRBV20-1 to TRBJ2-1; D might be TRBD2 (6 bases). V shed 4 bases and J shed 3 bases, with 10 bases lying between them. This CDR3 contains 13 residues. Germline-derived CDR1 and CDR2 are DFQATT and SNEGSKA (reference sequence). The CDR3 sequence is CSATGTYYNEQFF. Written as DNA, the CDR3 is TGCAGTGCTACCGGGACTTACTACAATGAGCAGTTCTTC.

This clonotype was counted at least ten times. The chain joins TRBV7-9 to TRBJ2-5; TRBD2 agrees at 9 bases. After removal of 1 base from V and 5 bases from J, the junction contained 8 bases not matched to a gene. This CDR3 has 16 residues. The germline CDR1 and CDR2 sequences are SEHNR and FQNEAQ (reference sequence). The CDR3 protein is CASSLGASGTVETQYF. The CDR3 DNA reads TGTGCCAGCAGCTTAGGTGCTAGCGGGACAGTGGAGACCCAGTACTTC.

CDR3 sequence: CASSHDSGHGEQFF. The CDR3 DNA reads TGTGCCAGCAGCCACGACTCGGGGCACGGAGAGCAGTTCTTC. This rearrangement joins TRBV7-9 to TRBJ2-1, with D perhaps given as TRBD1 or TRBD2 (5 bases each). Deletions cut 5 bases from V and 10 bases from J, with 18 bases between. The CDR3 has 14 amino acids. Germline loops: CDR1 SEHNR, CDR2 FQNEAQ (reference sequence).

This clonotype was recorded at least ten times. This chain uses TRBV29-1 with TRBJ1-5; the D gene is possibly TRBD1 (5 bases). The CDR3 is 13 residues long. From germline, CDR1 is SQVTM and CDR2 ANQGSEA. Trimming took 4 bases from V and 4 from J, leaving 11 bases between them. CDR3 in amino acids: CSVGQGGNQPQHF. In DNA form, the CDR3 reads TGCAGCGTTGGTCAGGGTGGGAATCAGCCCCAGCATTTT.

In this sample, this clonotype turned up many times. The genes are TRBV19 and TRBJ2-7; tentative D call: TRBD2 (5 bases). V lost 0 bases to trimming and J lost 3 bases, with 15 bases between them. CDR1 is LNHDA, CDR2 SQIVND, per germline (reference sequence). CDR3 size: 16 residues. The CDR3 loop is CASSIDRDLIGYEQYF. The CDR3 coding sequence is TGTGCCAGTAGTATAGATCGGGATCTAATAGGCTACGAGCAGTACTTC.

About this clonotype itself: A single base separates this from a much larger clone, so it may be a read error. The CDR3, as DNA: TGTGCTAGCAGCCCGGGACTAGCGAGAGAGCAGTTCTTC. This translates into CASSPGLAREQFF. The chain is built from TRBV7-7 and TRBJ2-1; 10 bases align to TRBD2. CDR1 and CDR2 from the germline V gene are SSHAT and FNYEAQ (reference sequence). The CDR3 length is 13 residues.

This clonotype was picked up many times. The chain recombines TRBV18 with TRBJ2-5, with D possibly being TRBD1 (5 bases). V was clipped by 10 bases and J by 2 bases, with 14 bases between them. Germline V gene sequence: CDR1 KGHSH, CDR2 LQKENI. The CDR3 length is 13 residues. The CDR3 sequence: CATSLGQQETQYF. The CDR3 DNA is TGTGCCACCTCCCTGGGGCAGCAAGAGACCCAGTACTTC.

Of note for this clonotype: A single base separates this from a much larger clone, so it may be a read error. The chain links TRBV12-3 or TRBV12-4 to TRBJ2-7; TRBD2 aligns across 8 bases. The CDR3 runs to 14 residues. CDR3 residues: CASSFLREDYKQYF. The DNA of the CDR3 is TGTGCCAGCAGTTTCCTGCGGGAGGACTACAAGCAGTACTTC.

In this sample, this clonotype turned up many times. An end of the junction differs from the germline gene, which may be a read error. J is TRBJ2-1 and V is TRBV11-3, with D possibly being TRBD1 or TRBD2 (6 bases each). The CDR3 spans 10 residues. The V gene's germline CDR1 is SGHNT and CDR2 YENEEA. This CDR3 reads CASSAGQQIF. CDR3 in DNA: TGTGCCAGCAGCGCGGGACAACAGATCTTC.

As for this clonotype: Given a much more abundant clone one base away, this may be a read error. V is TRBV9 and J is TRBJ2-1; D could derive from TRBD1 or TRBD2 (7 bases each). The CDR3 contains 15 residues. Germline loops: CDR1 SGDLS, CDR2 YYNGEE. CDR3 sequence: CASSAGGDSYNEQLF. The DNA for the CDR3 is TGTGCCAGCAGCGCAGGGGGGGACTCCTACAATGAGCAGCTCTTC.

A remark on this clonotype: Since the CDR3 does not end with the conserved phenylalanine or tryptophan, this likely comes from a read error. The limits of the CDR3 on the DNA are not certain, so only TCRdb's listed CDR3 is given. This sequence joins TRBV19 and TRBJ2-6. The CDR3 region is 8 residues in length, termini included. Germline CDR1 is LNHDA and CDR2 is SQIVND (reference sequence). This CDR3 is CASTARTS.

Ten or more counts support this clonotype. The chain combines TRBV30 with TRBJ2-7; no clear D. CDR3 length: 16 amino acids. Per germline, CDR1 GTSNPN and CDR2 SVGIG (reference sequence). With 4 bases removed from V and 1 base from J, the gap between germline ends came to 20 bases. CDR3 amino acids: CAWTSHLQTPSYEQYF. DNA of the CDR3: TGTGCCTGGACCTCACACCTCCAGACCCCGTCCTACGAGCAGTACTTC.

For this clonotype: A junction end diverges from the germline sequence, so it may reflect a read error. V is TRBV9 and J is TRBJ1-1; D is ambiguous. The CDR3 sequence is 13 residues long. The germline gives CDR1 SGDLS, CDR2 YYNGEE. The CDR3 sequence is CASSGSMNTEALF. DNA of the CDR3: TGTGCCAGCAGCGGGTCCATGAACACTGAAGCTCTCTTT.

This clonotype came up a few times. This may stem from a read error, because a much larger clone lies one nucleotide away. V is TRBV4-3 and J is TRBJ2-1; 9 nucleotides align to TRBD2. The CDR3 runs 15 residues. Germline loops: CDR1 LGHNA, CDR2 YSLEER. The CDR3 loop is CASSQARLADNEQLF. Written as DNA, the CDR3 is TGCGCCAGCAGCCAAGCTAGACTAGCGGACAATGAGCAGCTCTTC.